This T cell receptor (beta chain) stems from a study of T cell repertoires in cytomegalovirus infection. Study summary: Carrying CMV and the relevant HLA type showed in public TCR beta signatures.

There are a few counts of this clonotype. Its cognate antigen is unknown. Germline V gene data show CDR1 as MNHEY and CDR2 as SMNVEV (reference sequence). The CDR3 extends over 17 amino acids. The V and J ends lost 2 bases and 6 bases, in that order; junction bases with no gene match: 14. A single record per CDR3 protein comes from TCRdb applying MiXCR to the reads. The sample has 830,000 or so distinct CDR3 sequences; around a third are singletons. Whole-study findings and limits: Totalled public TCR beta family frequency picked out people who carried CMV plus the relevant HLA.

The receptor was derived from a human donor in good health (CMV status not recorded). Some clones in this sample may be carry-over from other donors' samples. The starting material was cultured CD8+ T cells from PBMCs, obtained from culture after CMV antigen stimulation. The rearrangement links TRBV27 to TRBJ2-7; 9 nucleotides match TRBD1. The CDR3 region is CASSLAIPGQGSSEQYV. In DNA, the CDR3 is TGTGCCAGCAGTTTAGCTATTCCGGGACAGGGATCGAGCGAGCAGTACGTC.